This T cell receptor (beta chain) was recovered during a study of T-cell memory formation after mild COVID-19. Turning to this clonotype: The antigen remains unidentified.

Findings and limits, study-wide: A balance of CD4 and CD8 characterized clones contracting day 15 to 85, whereas later expanders leaned CD4+. Chiefly within CM and EM were the contracting CD4+ clones; CD8+ ones were within EMRA.

Each CDR3 protein is one row after TCRdb ran MiXCR on the 5' RACE reads. The repertoire holds about 470,000 distinct CDR3 sequences, 20% to 25% seen once, with approximately 12% in the top ten. The clonotype originates from an adult woman who had mild COVID-19 (a few samples of this study predate the infection). Cell type and time point are not known. Sequencing used PBMCs or a T cell subset sorted from them (not recorded which).

CDR3 protein: CASTLGQGYNEQFF. The CDR3 DNA sequence: TGTGCCAGCACTCTGGGGCAGGGCTACAATGAGCAGTTCTTC. V is TRBV28 and J is TRBJ2-1; TRBD1 might be the D (5 bases). CDR3 length: 14 residues. V gave up 7 bases and J gave up 3 bases, with 13 bases separating them. The germline V gene has CDR1 MDHEN and CDR2 SYDVKM. Filled out from reference TRBV28 and TRBJ2-1, the complete variable domain reads DVKVTQSSRYLVKRTGEKVFLECVQDMDHENMFWYRQDPGLGLRLIYFSYDVKMKEKGDIPEGYSVSREKKERFSLILESASTNQTSMYLCASTLGQGYNEQFFGPGTRLTVL.